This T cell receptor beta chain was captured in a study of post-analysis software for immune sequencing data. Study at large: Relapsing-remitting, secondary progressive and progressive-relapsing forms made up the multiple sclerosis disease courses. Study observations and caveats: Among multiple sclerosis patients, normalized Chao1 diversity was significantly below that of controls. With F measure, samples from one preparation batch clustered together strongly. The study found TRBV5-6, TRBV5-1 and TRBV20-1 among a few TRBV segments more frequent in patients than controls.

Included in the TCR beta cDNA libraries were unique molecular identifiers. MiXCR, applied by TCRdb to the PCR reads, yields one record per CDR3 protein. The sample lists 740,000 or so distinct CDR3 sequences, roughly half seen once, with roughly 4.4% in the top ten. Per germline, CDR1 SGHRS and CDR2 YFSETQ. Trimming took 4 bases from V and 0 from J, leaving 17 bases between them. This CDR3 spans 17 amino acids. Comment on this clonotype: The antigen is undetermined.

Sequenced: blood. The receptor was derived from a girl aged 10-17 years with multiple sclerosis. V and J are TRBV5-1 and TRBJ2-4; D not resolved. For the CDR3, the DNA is TGCGCCAGCAGCCCCGTTGGCAGTTTTATAGCCAAAAACATTCAGTACTTC. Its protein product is CASSPVGSFIAKNIQYF. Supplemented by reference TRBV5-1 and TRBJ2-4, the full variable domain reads KAGVTQTPRYLIKTRGQQVTLSCSPISGHRSVSWYQQTPGQGLQFLFEYFSETQRNKGNFPGRFSGRQFSNSRSEMNVSTLELGDSALYLCASSPVGSFIAKNIQYFGAGTRLSVL.